This T cell receptor (beta chain) originates from a study of shared clonotypes between healthy human individuals. Study at large: A couple of women and a few men aged 18 to 49 served as donors. Donors had three CD4 naive, three CD4 memory, two CD8 naive and one CD8 memory plate apiece.

Clones were read by immunoSEQ multiplex PCR, and TCRdb kept only the in-frame ones, dropping some. This sample has about 2.1 million clones, with 80% to 95% found just once. Terminally differentiated effector memory CD45RA+ cells were left out of the naive CD8 fraction, which was CD45RO-negative and positively selected for CCR7. With 5 bases removed from V and 1 base from J, the gap between germline ends came to 14 bases. The CDR3 is 15 residues long. CDR1 and CDR2 (germline): PRHDT, FYEKMQ (reference sequence). This chain joins TRBV13 and TRBJ2-5; the D gene is possibly TRBD1 (6 bases). Sequencing input: naive CD8+ T cells from PBMCs. The clonotype was recovered from a man aged 18 to 30 in good health. Some clones in this sample may be carry-over from other donors' samples. CDR3 region: CASSQQTGSQETQYF. The CDR3 DNA reads TGTGCCAGCAGCCAACAGACAGGATCCCAAGAGACCCAGTACTTC.